The next 24 T cell receptor beta chains were all read from a single sample in a study of blood T cell repertoires in COVID-19. The protocol was immunoSEQ multiplex PCR, while the TCRdb copy is restricted to in-frame clones and leaves out a portion. The sample lists 100,000 or so clones; around nine tenths were seen once. The sequenced sample was peripheral blood. The receptors shown here come from a man in his fifties with active or convalescent COVID-19.

The chain joins TRBV18 to TRBJ2-7; 8 bases line up with TRBD1. CDR3 length: 15 amino acids. V lost 2 bases and J lost 0; bases outside the gene matches: 3. CDR1 KGHSH and CDR2 LQKENI come from the germline V gene. CDR3 in amino acids: CASSPLGTGSYEQYF. The CDR3 DNA reads TGTGCCAGCTCACCATTAGGGACAGGCTCCTACGAGCAGTACTTC.

The CDR3 bases are TGCGCCAGCAGCCGGTCGGGACAGTCCACAGATACGCAGTATTTT. The encoded protein is CASSRSGQSTDTQYF. The chain links TRBV4-1 to TRBJ2-3; 7 bases map to TRBD1. The V segment lost 4 bases and the J segment 2 bases; nucleotides outside the gene matches: 6. Looked up from germline, CDR1 is MGHRA and CDR2 is YSYEKL. This CDR3 comprises 15 residues.

The gene calls are TRBV5-6 and TRBJ2-3; 13 nucleotides line up with TRBD2. J lost 5 bases, V lost 10 bases, and 7 bases had no gene match. The CDR3 contains 14 residues. Germline values: CDR1 SGHDT, CDR2 YYEEEE. Here the CDR3 DNA reads TGTGCCGGATCGACTAGCGGGGGGCTAGATACGCAGTATTTT. This sequence encodes CAGSTSGGLDTQYF.

This chain joins TRBV27 and TRBJ2-2; tentative D call: TRBD1 (5 bases). The V end was cut by 2 bases, the J end by 1 base, with 8 bases between. Germline values: CDR1 MNHEY, CDR2 SMNVEV (reference sequence). The CDR3 covers 15 residues. This chain's CDR3 is CASSLEDRNTGELFF. CDR3 coding DNA: TGTGCCAGCAGTTTAGAAGACAGGAACACCGGGGAGCTGTTTTTT.

V and J are TRBV18 and TRBJ1-5; TRBD1 might be the D (5 bases). Trimming left V 0 bases short and J 5 bases short, with 5 bases between. There are 13 residues in the CDR3. CDR1 is KGHSH, CDR2 LQKENI, per germline. CDR3 region: CASSPPGDQPQHF. For the CDR3, the DNA is TGTGCCAGCTCACCACCAGGGGATCAGCCCCAGCATTTT.

The J gene is TRBJ2-3, the V gene TRBV24-1, with D maybe TRBD1 (8 bases). The CDR3 covers 15 residues. Germline V gene sequence: CDR1 KGHDR, CDR2 SFDVKD. V was clipped by 6 bases and J by 0 bases, with 12 bases between them. CDR3 sequence (DNA): TGTGCCACCAGTACAGGGGGGGCGAGCACAGATACGCAGTATTTT. This gives the protein CATSTGGASTDTQYF.

The V gene is TRBV7-9, the J gene TRBJ2-3; 7 bases are shared with TRBD2. The V and J ends lost 2 bases and 2 bases, in that order; junction bases with no gene match: 4. CDR1 is SEHNR and CDR2 is FQNEAQ in the germline V gene (reference sequence). CDR3 length equals 15 residues. CDR3 in amino acids: CASSLLAGATDTQYF. The CDR3 DNA reads as TGTGCCAGCAGCTTATTAGCGGGTGCCACAGATACGCAGTATTTT.

The chain carries TRBV6-1 and TRBJ1-5; 8 positions match TRBD1. CDR1 MNHNS and CDR2 SASEGT come from the germline V gene. The CDR3 extends over 18 amino acids. V shed 2 bases and J 0 bases; nucleotides not matched to a gene: 9. The CDR3 spells CASSESDRDRYSNQPQHF. For the CDR3, the DNA is TGTGCCAGCAGTGAATCCGACCGGGACAGGTATAGCAATCAGCCCCAGCATTTT.

The V and J genes are TRBV27 and TRBJ2-6; D is perhaps TRBD1 (6 bases). V was shortened by 7 bases and J by 0 bases, with 19 bases between the two germline ends. There are 18 residues in the CDR3. Germline assignment: CDR1 MNHEY and CDR2 SMNVEV (reference sequence). CDR3 in amino acids: CASTLWGPDNSGANVLTF. The CDR3 DNA reads as TGTGCCAGCACCCTCTGGGGGCCGGACAACTCTGGGGCCAACGTCCTGACTTTC. Full variable domain (missing parts from reference TRBV27 and TRBJ2-6): EAQVTQNPRYLITVTGKKLTVTCSQNMNHEYMSWYRQDPGLGLRQIYYSMNVEVTDKGDVPEGYKVSRKEKRNFPLILESPSPNQTSLYFCASTLWGPDNSGANVLTFGAGSRLTVL.

This chain joins TRBV5-5 and TRBJ2-3, with D unresolved. V was clipped by 3 bases and J by 0 bases, with 5 bases between them. The CDR3 consists of 13 residues. CDR1 is SGHKS and CDR2 is YYEKEE in the germline V gene (reference sequence). The CDR3 sequence is CASSSFSTDTQYF. The CDR3, as DNA: TGTGCCAGCAGCTCCTTCAGCACAGATACGCAGTATTTT. Full variable domain (rest looked up from reference TRBV5-5 and TRBJ2-3): DAGVTQSPTHLIKTRGQQVTLRCSPISGHKSVSWYQQVLGQGPQFIFQYYEKEERGRGNFPDRFSARQFPNYSSELNVNALLLGDSALYLCASSSFSTDTQYFGPGTRLTVL.

The chain has TRBV3-1 (or the pseudogene TRBV3-2) and TRBJ1-6; D uncertain. The germline V gene has CDR1 LGHDT and CDR2 YNNKEL (reference sequence). The CDR3 is 15 residues long. V shed 0 bases and J shed 10 bases, with 13 bases lying between them. The CDR3 loop reads CASSQEGRKSSPLHF. The DNA for the CDR3 is TGTGCCAGCAGCCAAGAAGGGAGGAAGAGCTCACCCCTCCACTTT.

J is TRBJ1-1 and V is TRBV7-2, with 9 bases lining up with TRBD1. This CDR3 is built from 14 residues. Germline V gives CDR1 SGHTA, CDR2 FQGNSA. J gave up 1 base and V 5 bases, and 2 bases lay outside the gene matches. CDR3 nucleotide sequence: TGTGCCAGCAGCGCGGGACAGGGGAACACTGAAGCTTTCTTT. The encoded protein is CASSAGQGNTEAFF.

This clone was observed a single time. This chain joins TRBV28 and TRBJ2-3; a weak D match, TRBD2 (5 bases). The V gene lost 4 bases and the J gene lost 0 bases, with 11 bases spanning the gap. Germline V gene sequence: CDR1 MDHEN, CDR2 SYDVKM. CDR3 length: 15 residues. CDR3 in amino acids: CASSSWTASTDTQYF. The CDR3 coding sequence is TGTGCCAGCAGTTCCTGGACTGCCAGCACAGATACGCAGTATTTT.

The rearrangement joins TRBV7-2 to TRBJ1-6; a weak D match, TRBD1 (5 bases). There are 17 residues in the CDR3. Germline V gene data show CDR1 as SGHTA and CDR2 as FQGNSA. With 2 bases removed from V and 2 bases from J, the gap between germline ends came to 13 bases. The CDR3 here is CASSLPLTATYNSPLHF. In DNA, the CDR3 is TGTGCCAGCAGCTTACCTCTGACAGCGACCTATAATTCACCCCTCCACTTT.

This chain connects TRBV2 to TRBJ2-7; a weak D match, TRBD2 (6 bases). V lost 4 bases, J lost 10 bases, and 11 bases lay in between. The CDR3 extends over 11 amino acids. Germline V CDR1 and CDR2: SNHLY, FYNNEI. CDR3 sequence: CASSVPGEQYV. DNA of the CDR3: TGTGCCAGCAGTGTTCCGGGGGAACAGTACGTC.

The V call is TRBV12-3 or TRBV12-4, the J call TRBJ2-7; tentatively, D is TRBD2 (5 bases). This CDR3 spans 11 amino acids. With 6 bases removed from V and 6 bases from J, the gap between germline ends came to 9 bases. Here the CDR3 DNA reads TGTGCCAGCAGCGGGGTCTCCGAGCAGTACTTC. Protein product: CASSGVSEQYF.

The genes are TRBV5-1 and TRBJ2-5, with 12 bases matching TRBD2. This CDR3 is built from 14 residues. V gave up 6 bases and J gave up 2 bases; unmatched junction bases: 2. CDR1 is SGHRS, CDR2 YFSETQ, per germline. The CDR3: CASMLAGGQETQYF. The CDR3 DNA follows: TGCGCCAGCATGCTAGCGGGGGGGCAAGAGACCCAGTACTTC.

The rearrangement links TRBV3-1 (or the pseudogene TRBV3-2) to TRBJ2-2; 11 bases agree with TRBD2. V shed 4 bases, J shed 6 bases, and the junction held 7 bases outside the gene matches. Per germline, CDR1 LGHDT and CDR2 YNNKEL (reference sequence). This CDR3 region has 16 residues. The CDR3 region has the DNA TGTGCCAGCAGCCCCTATCTAGCGGGGGGCCCCGGGGAGCTGTTTTTT. Translation gives CASSPYLAGGPGELFF.

V gene TRBV3-1 (or the pseudogene TRBV3-2) combines with J gene TRBJ1-1, with D perhaps matching TRBD1 (5 bases). This CDR3 contains 13 residues. CDR1 is LGHDT and CDR2 is YNNKEL in the germline V gene (reference sequence). Trimming cost V 4 bases and J 6 bases, with 12 bases left between them. CDR3 bases: TGTGCCAGCAGCCGAGAAGGGGTTCCTGAAGCTTTCTTT. Translating gives CASSREGVPEAFF.

V and J are TRBV7-2 and TRBJ2-5, with D possibly TRBD1 on 6 matching bases. There are 16 residues in the CDR3. Trimming removed 6 bases from V and 5 bases from J, with 22 bases in between. The V gene's germline CDR1 is SGHTA and CDR2 FQGNSA. CDR3 in amino acids: CASSRFPGTPGETQYF. The DNA of the CDR3 is TGTGCCAGCAGTCGGTTCCCGGGGACACCTGGGGAGACCCAGTACTTC.

The chain has TRBV6-4 and TRBJ2-2; 12 bases agree with TRBD2. CDR1 and CDR2 from the germline V gene are MRHNA and SNTAGT. CDR3 size: 15 residues. V dropped 4 bases and J dropped 4; count of bases not matched to a gene: 1. The CDR3 spells CASSGLAGATGELFF. The CDR3 nucleotides are TGTGCCAGCAGTGGACTAGCGGGGGCCACCGGGGAGCTGTTTTTT.

The rearrangement joins TRBV7-9 to TRBJ1-3, with D unclear. CDR3 length: 15 amino acids. V gave up 3 bases and J gave up 4 bases, with 13 bases separating them. Germline CDR1 and CDR2: SEHNR and FQNEAQ (reference sequence). In nucleotides, the CDR3 is TGTGCCAGCAGCTTTGTGGGCGACATGGGAAACACCATATATTTT. Translation gives CASSFVGDMGNTIYF.

The V and J genes are TRBV18 and TRBJ1-1, with D perhaps TRBD1 (5 bases). This CDR3 has 17 residues. CDR1 and CDR2 from the germline V gene are KGHSH and LQKENI. Between the trimmed V and J ends, which lost 3 bases and 1 base, there was a span of 18 bases. The CDR3 DNA follows: TGTGCCAGCTCACCCAGGGTGGCAGCTAATGGGAACACTGAAGCTTTCTTT. It specifies CASSPRVAANGNTEAFF. The full variable domain, its missing parts supplied by reference TRBV18 and TRBJ1-1, is NAGVMQNPRHLVRRRGQEARLRCSPMKGHSHVYWYRQLPEEGLKFMVYLQKENIIDESGMPKERFSAEFPKEGPSILRIQQVVRGDSAAYFCASSPRVAANGNTEAFFGQGTRLTVV.

The V gene is TRBV6-2 or TRBV6-3, the J gene TRBJ1-6, with TRBD1 matching over 7 bases. Germline loops: CDR1 MNHEY, CDR2 SVGEGT. The V and J ends lost 5 bases and 6 bases, in that order; junction bases with no gene match: 1. This CDR3 region has 13 residues. The DNA for the CDR3 is TGTGCCAGCAGTGGGGACAGTAATTCACCCCTCCACTTT. Its protein product is CASSGDSNSPLHF.